These T cell receptor beta chains were read from a single sample in a study of T cell responses to AZD1222 COVID-19 vaccine. Repertoires were generated with immunoSEQ multiplex PCR, while TCRdb's copy carries only in-frame clones and drops some. The top ten hold roughly 5.4% of the sample, which has over 120,000 clones, roughly 88% seen once. The specimen was peripheral blood, collected 28 days after the second dose of the MenACWY control vaccine. Receptor source: an adult who received the MenACWY meningococcal vaccine as a control. Both conserved end residues are part of each CDR3. A D gene is named only where the DNA matches it firmly. Clone size is stated in some rows and not others, as once, few, many or a class when expanded.

clone_size: -
d_call: TRBD1
j_call: TRBJ1-4
v_call: TRBV6-5
cdr3_nt: TGTGCCAGCAGAGGCGGACAGGCGGCGGAAAAACTGTTTTTT
cdr3_aa: CASRGGQAAEKLFF

clone_size: -
d_call: -
j_call: TRBJ1-2
v_call: TRBV11-2
cdr3_nt: TGTGCCAGCAGCTTAGGGGAGGGCGGCTACACCTTC
cdr3_aa: CASSLGEGGYTF

clone_size: -
d_call: -
j_call: TRBJ1-6
v_call: TRBV19
cdr3_nt: TGTGCCAGTGGGCCCGGGGCGTATAATTCACCCCTCCACTTT
cdr3_aa: CASGPGAYNSPLHF

clone_size: -
d_call: TRBD2
j_call: TRBJ2-5
v_call: TRBV5-1
cdr3_nt: TGCGCCAGCAGCCCGGGAGGACTAGCGGGAGGGAGAGGGGAGACCCAGTACTTC
cdr3_aa: CASSPGGLAGGRGETQYF

clone_size: -
d_call: TRBD1
j_call: TRBJ1-1
v_call: TRBV11-3
cdr3_nt: TGTGCCAGCAGCTTAGGACAGGGGGCGCGCACTGAAGCTTTCTTT
cdr3_aa: CASSLGQGARTEAFF

clone_size: once
d_call: -
j_call: TRBJ1-2
v_call: TRBV3-1/TRBV3-2
cdr3_nt: TGTGCCAGCAGCCAAGGAAGCAGGGGCTCAAGGTATGGCTACACCTTC
cdr3_aa: CASSQGSRGSRYGYTF

clone_size: -
d_call: -
j_call: TRBJ2-7
v_call: TRBV7-2
cdr3_nt: TGTGCCAGCAGCTCTCGGCAGGGGCCCTACGAGCAGTACTTC
cdr3_aa: CASSSRQGPYEQYF

clone_size: -
d_call: -
j_call: TRBJ1-1
v_call: TRBV4-3
cdr3_nt: TGCGCCAGCAGCCAAGGTGGGGGTAGGACTGAAGCTTTCTTT
cdr3_aa: CASSQGGGRTEAFF

clone_size: -
d_call: TRBD1
j_call: TRBJ1-4
v_call: TRBV29-1
cdr3_nt: TGCAGCGTCCTGACAGGGAATGAAAAACTGTTTTTT
cdr3_aa: CSVLTGNEKLFF

clone_size: -
d_call: TRBD2
j_call: TRBJ2-7
v_call: TRBV5-5
cdr3_nt: TGTGCCAGCAGCTGGGCTAGCGGGAGGCAGTACGAGCAGTACTTC
cdr3_aa: CASSWASGRQYEQYF

clone_size: -
d_call: -
j_call: TRBJ2-2
v_call: TRBV7-3
cdr3_nt: TGTGCCAGCAGCGCGGGCGGGGAGCTGTTTTTT
cdr3_aa: CASSAGGELFF

clone_size: -
d_call: TRBD1
j_call: TRBJ2-5
v_call: TRBV10-3
cdr3_nt: TGTGCCACCAGACAGGGGGAGACCCAGTACTTC
cdr3_aa: CATRQGETQYF

clone_size: -
d_call: -
j_call: TRBJ1-2
v_call: TRBV24-1
cdr3_nt: TGTGCCACCAGTGACCCGGGGTTGGGCTACACCTTC
cdr3_aa: CATSDPGLGYTF

clone_size: -
d_call: -
j_call: TRBJ1-4
v_call: TRBV6-5
cdr3_nt: TGTGCCAGCAGTACAGGGACCACTAATGAAAAACTGTTTTTT
cdr3_aa: CASSTGTTNEKLFF

clone_size: -
d_call: TRBD1
j_call: TRBJ2-2
v_call: TRBV6-2/TRBV6-3
cdr3_nt: TGTGCCAGCAGTTACGACAGGGGTGGGACCGGGGAGCTGTTTTTT
cdr3_aa: CASSYDRGGTGELFF

clone_size: -
d_call: -
j_call: TRBJ2-7
v_call: TRBV6-1
cdr3_nt: TGTGCCAGCAGTGAATTGAGGTTTCAGCAGTACTTC
cdr3_aa: CASSELRFQQYF

clone_size: -
d_call: -
j_call: TRBJ1-3
v_call: TRBV6-5
cdr3_nt: TGTGCCGCCAAAAGAGACATCTCTGGAAACACCATATATTTT
cdr3_aa: CAAKRDISGNTIYF

clone_size: once
d_call: TRBD2
j_call: TRBJ2-1
v_call: TRBV2
cdr3_nt: TGTGCCAGCGTTCAATCGGGACTAGCGGGGTTCAATGAGCAGTTCTTC
cdr3_aa: CASVQSGLAGFNEQFF

clone_size: -
d_call: -
j_call: TRBJ1-2
v_call: TRBV4-3
cdr3_nt: TGCGCCAGCAGCCAAGATCTGGGCCGAGCTATAGGGGACACCTTC
cdr3_aa: CASSQDLGRAIGDTF

clone_size: -
d_call: -
j_call: TRBJ2-3
v_call: TRBV2
cdr3_nt: TGTGCCAGCAGTGAGATGAGAATCGGAACAGATACGCAGTATTTT
cdr3_aa: CASSEMRIGTDTQYF

clone_size: -
d_call: TRBD2
j_call: TRBJ2-7
v_call: TRBV14
cdr3_nt: TGTGCCAGCAGCCAACTCCCGGGAGGGACCTCCTACGAGCAGTACTTC
cdr3_aa: CASSQLPGGTSYEQYF

clone_size: -
d_call: TRBD1
j_call: TRBJ2-3
v_call: TRBV24-1
cdr3_nt: TGTGCCACCAGTGATTTGTCCGTCGAGACAGGGGGGACAGATACGCAGTATTTT
cdr3_aa: CATSDLSVETGGTDTQYF

clone_size: once
d_call: -
j_call: TRBJ1-4
v_call: TRBV18
cdr3_nt: TGTGCCAGCTCGCTCCTACCGGGAACAACTAATGAAAAACTGTTTTTT
cdr3_aa: CASSLLPGTTNEKLFF

clone_size: -
d_call: -
j_call: TRBJ1-1
v_call: TRBV7-2
cdr3_nt: TGTGCCAGCAGCTTATTTGAAGGGAATACTGAAGCTTTCTTT
cdr3_aa: CASSLFEGNTEAFF

clone_size: -
d_call: -
j_call: TRBJ2-3
v_call: TRBV18
cdr3_nt: TGTGCCAGCTCACCACCCACAGGCCGCACAGATACGCAGTATTTT
cdr3_aa: CASSPPTGRTDTQYF

clone_size: -
d_call: -
j_call: TRBJ2-1
v_call: TRBV7-2
cdr3_nt: TGTGCCAGCAGCTTGAGTTGGGGTGAGCAGTTCTTC
cdr3_aa: CASSLSWGEQFF

clone_size: -
d_call: -
j_call: TRBJ2-7
v_call: TRBV7-2
cdr3_nt: TGTGCCAGCAGCTGGGAGACTAGAGTTTCCCACGAGCAGTACTTC
cdr3_aa: CASSWETRVSHEQYF

clone_size: -
d_call: -
j_call: TRBJ2-3
v_call: TRBV4-3
cdr3_nt: TGCGCCAGCAGCTCCCGTCTGCAGCGCGACAAGGCAGATACGCAGTATTTT
cdr3_aa: CASSSRLQRDKADTQYF

clone_size: -
d_call: TRBD1
j_call: TRBJ2-2
v_call: TRBV6-6
cdr3_nt: TGTGCCAGCAGGGGGGACAGAAACACCGGGGAGCTGTTTTTT
cdr3_aa: CASRGDRNTGELFF